One T cell receptor (beta chain) is described in this entry. This clonotype was picked up many times. This clone's antigen is unknown. No base quality information exists; no much larger clone differs at one position. Interpreted using the paper, the treatment or condition label stands for: live attenuated yellow fever vaccine strain. At each blood-draw timepoint, two biological replicates of bulk PBMCs were obtained. PBMCs were isolated from peripheral blood using a standard Ficoll-Paque protocol. RNA was extracted with TriZol from bulk PBMCs, CD4 and CD8 fractions, and dextramer-positive and dextramer-negative fractions. This specimen comes from a study of T cells after yellow fever vaccination (dated by TCRdb to about 2019). For the wider study: Libraries from fractions with low cell numbers were prepared with the SMART-Seq v4 Ultra Low Input RNA kit. To follow T-cell clones before and after both primary and booster YFV17D yellow fever vaccination, bulk TCR alpha and beta repertoires underwent longitudinal sequencing. The cohort comprised two healthy male donors, one aged 18 to 30 and one aged 30 to 40 years. Blood samples were taken at several timepoints before and after primary and secondary immunization, and bulk PBMC replicates and cell subsets were isolated.

TCR cDNA was synthesized by 5'RACE template switching, which introduced a universal primer site and unique molecular identifiers. cDNA synthesis was primed from both the TCR alpha and TCR beta constant segments. Two PCR steps were used to amplify libraries, with sample barcodes and sequencing adapters being added in the second step. Sequencing of the libraries was done on either Illumina HiSeq 2500 (2x100 bp) or NovaSeq (2x150 bp). On the study's bioinformatics: MIGEC handled demultiplexing of reads and collapsing into UMI consensus sequences, while MiXCR performed V(D)J alignment. Using edgeR on replicate PBMC samples, clonotypes were called vaccine-responding if FDR was below 0.01 and the log2 fold change was above 5 up to day 15. Bulk clonotypes were assigned CD4 or CD8 identity according to which sequenced CD4 or CD8 repertoire held them at higher abundance. The public reads were run again by TCRdb, first through fastp at Q25 and then through MiXCR, and only productive beta chains were kept. Under each unique CDR3 protein, matching rows form one entry showing the most common genes and DNA. These V and J calls originate from TCRdb's pipeline instead of the authors' own analysis. Here the sample has about 400,000 distinct CDR3 sequences; 6% to 8% occur a single time. 14% to 15% of the sample goes to the ten largest clones.

Overall results and qualifications from the work: Compared with the primary T-cell response, the secondary T-cell response was faster but weaker, reaching its peak on day 5 rather than on day 15. Because abundant contaminating clonotypes from the bulk population could be contained in FACS-sorted repertoires, computational filtering was required. Most clones expanded after primary vaccination (almost 97% of CD4 and around 88% of CD8) were re-detected after the booster, suggesting that broad memory maintenance occurred. Because only two donors were included in the study, the extent to which the findings can be generalized is limited. A small share of clonotypes occurred in both CD4 and CD8 compartments, likely arising from convergent recombination.

The CDR3 sequence holds 11 residues, the cysteine and phenylalanine included. The kept DNA is CDR3 alone, 33 bases in frame from the first base. For CDR1 and CDR2, the germline V gene lists LGHNA and YSLEER. V and J are truncated by 0 bases and 7 bases respectively, leaving an intervening sequence of 0 bases. The clonotype comes from a man aged 25 to 40 who received the YFV17D yellow fever vaccine. The sequencing used PBMCs, collected 5 days after the yellow fever booster vaccination. Recombination linked TRBV4-3 to TRBJ2-2, with the D gene not clear enough to name. The CDR3 region has the sequence CASSQDGELFF. In nucleotide form, the sequence is TGCGCCAGCAGCCAAGACGGGGAGCTGTTTTTT.